This entry lists 26 T cell receptor beta chains sequenced from one sample in a study of blood T cell repertoires in COVID-19 (dated by TCRdb to about 2020). Libraries came from the immunoSEQ multiplex PCR assay. Sourced from immuneACCESS, this table was stored by TCRdb with only in-frame sequences that have V and J called. A share of the clones is absent; for the studies checked, an unresolved V gene accounts for under half, and the remainder has no known explanation. Recorded for this sample are 200,000 to 300,000 clones; about 90% of them occurred a single time. The ten biggest clones cover over 0.65% of the sample. Sequencing was done on a sample of peripheral blood. The receptors shown here come from a man under 40 with COVID-19, enrolled during active disease.

The chain has TRBV11-2 and TRBJ2-1, with 9 nucleotides matching TRBD1. J lost 0 bases, V lost 0 bases, and 0 bases had no gene match. This CDR3 is built from 16 residues. The germline gives CDR1 SGHAT, CDR2 FQNNGV. The CDR3 sequence: CASSLEGQGSYNEQFF. The CDR3 nucleotides are TGTGCCAGCAGCTTAGAGGGACAGGGCTCCTACAATGAGCAGTTCTTC.

V usage is TRBV15 and J usage is TRBJ2-1; TRBD2 agrees at 12 bases. The germline V gene has CDR1 LNHNV and CDR2 YYDKDF (reference sequence). This CDR3 spans 14 amino acids. With V trimmed by 10 bases and J by 7 bases, 8 bases remained unmatched. The CDR3 is CAKRLAGEPNEQFF. The CDR3 DNA is TGTGCCAAACGACTAGCGGGGGAGCCAAATGAGCAGTTCTTC.

V usage is TRBV6-1 and J usage is TRBJ1-2; D may be TRBD1 (6 bases). V was trimmed by 1 base and J by 4 bases, leaving 16 bases between them. The germline V gene has CDR1 MNHNS and CDR2 SASEGT. CDR3 length: 16 amino acids. Here the CDR3 DNA reads TGTGCCAGCAGTGAAGGGGGCAGGGGCCTACGCTATGGCTACACCTTC. Translating it yields CASSEGGRGLRYGYTF.

The CDR3 loop is CASRPGGANYGYTF. DNA for the CDR3: TGTGCCAGCAGACCTGGGGGGGCGAACTATGGCTACACCTTC. The chain joins TRBV5-4 to TRBJ1-2, with D perhaps matching TRBD1 (6 bases). CDR3 size: 14 residues. Germline CDR1 SGHNT, CDR2 YYREEE (reference sequence). The V end lost 5 bases, the J end lost 2 bases, and 13 bases lay between the germline ends.

CDR3 amino acids: CASSLPADTGELFF. The DNA for the CDR3 is TGCGCCAGCAGCTTGCCAGCGGACACCGGGGAGCTGTTTTTT. The rearrangement links TRBV5-1 to TRBJ2-2, with a possible D match to TRBD2 (5 bases). Germline CDR1 reads SGHRS; CDR2 reads YFSETQ. V lost 1 base and J 3 bases, leaving 7 bases between the germline ends. The CDR3 contains 14 residues.

The chain links TRBV3-1 (or the pseudogene TRBV3-2) to TRBJ1-2, with D possibly TRBD1 on 6 matching bases. CDR3 length equals 14 residues. V lost 1 base, J lost 4 bases, and 10 bases lay in between. Germline CDR1 reads LGHDT; CDR2 reads YNNKEL (reference sequence). Written as DNA, the CDR3 is TGTGCCAGCAGCCAAGTGTCCAGGGGCTATGGCTACACCTTC. This encodes CASSQVSRGYGYTF.

This clone has just one count. V and J are TRBV19 and TRBJ1-5, with 8 bases fitting TRBD1. Unmatched junction bases numbered 13, after V lost 3 bases and J lost 3 bases. The length of the CDR3 is 18 residues. The germline CDR1 and CDR2 sequences are LNHDA and SQIVND (reference sequence). The CDR3 region is CASSIVFGAGGNNQPQHF. CDR3 sequence (DNA): TGTGCCAGTAGTATCGTTTTTGGCGCAGGGGGCAACAATCAGCCCCAGCATTTT.

This clone was seen just once. The J gene is TRBJ2-3, the V gene TRBV4-2; 8 bases are shared with TRBD2. Germline V gene sequence: CDR1 LGHNA, CDR2 YNFKEQ. J lost 1 base, V lost 0 bases, and 12 bases had no gene match. This CDR3 has 19 residues. CDR3 protein: CASSQDGLNGGAGTDTQYF. CDR3 sequence (DNA): TGTGCCAGCAGCCAAGATGGCCTTAACGGGGGGGCAGGCACAGATACGCAGTATTTT.

This clone was seen only once. V gene TRBV12-3 or TRBV12-4 combines with J gene TRBJ1-1; no firm D call. The CDR3 runs to 13 residues. V was trimmed by 3 bases and J by 1 base, leaving 6 bases between them. The DNA of the CDR3 is TGTGCCAGCAGTTTGGAGAAGAACACTGAAGCTTTCTTT. Encoded protein: CASSLEKNTEAFF.

The rearrangement links TRBV7-2 to TRBJ1-6, with unresolved D. V lost 5 bases and J lost 11, with 13 bases in between. The CDR3 runs to 13 residues. Germline V lookup: CDR1 SGHTA, CDR2 FQGNSA. CDR3 coding DNA: TGTGCCAGCAGCACTGAGCGGAGTACACCCCTCCACTTT. This encodes CASSTERSTPLHF.

This chain joins TRBV6-5 and TRBJ1-1; 9 bases map to TRBD1. The V gene's germline CDR1 is MNHEY and CDR2 SVGAGI. CDR3 length: 15 residues. With 7 bases clipped from V and 6 bases from J, the junction kept 12 bases outside the gene matches. DNA of the CDR3: TGTGCCAGCATCCCTAACAGGGGGCCGTTATCTGAAGCTTTCTTT. It translates to CASIPNRGPLSEAFF.

The chain carries TRBV23-1 and TRBJ2-1; 8 bases are a match to TRBD1. TRBV23-1 qualifies as an ORF whose function is uncertain. CDR3 length equals 17 residues. V gave up 0 bases and J gave up 7 bases; unmatched junction bases: 11. CDR3 DNA sequence: TGCGCCAGCAGTCAATCGTCGGGGGACAGGACTAAGAATGAGCAGTTCTTC. Encoded protein: CASSQSSGDRTKNEQFF.

CDR3 coding DNA: TGCAGCGTTGAAGCGTTACAGGGTAACTATGGCTACACCTTC. Protein: CSVEALQGNYGYTF. This chain links TRBV29-1 with TRBJ1-2, with D perhaps TRBD1 (6 bases). The V end lost 1 base, the J end lost 1 base, and 10 bases lay between the germline ends. Germline assignment: CDR1 SQVTM and CDR2 ANQGSEA. This CDR3 has 14 amino acids. Looking up the rest from reference TRBV29-1 and TRBJ1-2 gives the full variable domain: SAVISQKPSRDICQRGTSLTIQCQVDSQVTMMFWYRQQPGQSLTLIATANQGSEATYESGFVIDKFPISRPNLTFSTLTVSNMSPEDSSIYLCSVEALQGNYGYTFGSGTRLTVV.

This clone was observed a few times. This sample also contains other DNA sequences that code for the same CDR3. The V and J genes are TRBV5-6 and TRBJ1-2, with a weak D call TRBD1 (6 bases). The length of the CDR3 is 13 residues. Germline CDR1 reads SGHDT; CDR2 reads YYEEEE. The ends were cut back, 0 bases at V and 3 bases at J, with 6 bases in the middle. CDR3 loop: CASSLGQDYGYTF. The CDR3 coding sequence is TGTGCCAGCAGCTTGGGACAGGACTATGGCTACACCTTC. Using reference TRBV5-6 and TRBJ1-2 for the parts outside the CDR3, the full variable domain is DAGVTQSPTHLIKTRGQQVTLRCSPKSGHDTVSWYQQALGQGPQFIFQYYEEEERQRGNFPDRFSGHQFPNYSSELNVNALLLGDSALYLCASSLGQDYGYTFGSGTRLTVV.

This clone was detected once. The chain has TRBV6-6 and TRBJ1-2; 7 bases map to TRBD1. Trimming removed 5 bases from V and 0 bases from J; junction bases left unmatched: 9. This CDR3 contains 16 residues. Germline CDR1 is MNHNY and CDR2 is SVGAGI (reference sequence). The CDR3 is CASSARQGQPNYGYTF. As DNA, the CDR3 is TGTGCCAGCAGTGCCCGACAGGGTCAACCTAACTATGGCTACACCTTC.

In this sample, this clone turned up once. V and J are TRBV29-1 and TRBJ2-1; D perhaps matches TRBD2 (5 bases). This CDR3 is built from 13 residues. With 4 bases removed from V and 6 bases from J, the gap between germline ends came to 13 bases. Per the germline V gene, CDR1 is SQVTM and CDR2 is ANQGSEA. CDR3 sequence: CSVASGLGNEQFF. The CDR3 DNA is TGCAGCGTTGCGAGCGGATTGGGCAATGAGCAGTTCTTC.

J is TRBJ2-5 and V is TRBV10-3; TRBD1 aligns across 7 bases. This CDR3 spans 14 amino acids. Germline CDR1 reads ENHRY; CDR2 reads SYGVKD. V shed 2 bases, J shed 2 bases, and the junction held 2 bases outside the gene matches. CDR3 DNA sequence: TGTGCCATCAGTGAGGGGACAGCTCAAGAGACCCAGTACTTC. As protein: CAISEGTAQETQYF.

The genes are TRBV18 and TRBJ1-1; 9 bases align to TRBD1. Germline loops: CDR1 KGHSH, CDR2 LQKENI. The CDR3 covers 15 residues. V lost 5 bases to trimming and J lost 5 bases; unmatched junction nucleotides: 9. The CDR3 reads CASSSGQGGLTEAFF. CDR3 bases: TGTGCCAGCTCATCGGGACAGGGTGGATTGACTGAAGCTTTCTTT. Full variable domain (outside the CDR3, taken from reference TRBV18 and TRBJ1-1): NAGVMQNPRHLVRRRGQEARLRCSPMKGHSHVYWYRQLPEEGLKFMVYLQKENIIDESGMPKERFSAEFPKEGPSILRIQQVVRGDSAAYFCASSSGQGGLTEAFFGQGTRLTVV.

The chain links TRBV5-1 to TRBJ1-1; 9 bases map to TRBD1. Germline CDR1 SGHRS, CDR2 YFSETQ. The CDR3 consists of 17 residues. V was pared by 4 bases and J by 1 base, with 11 bases of the junction left unmatched. The CDR3 here is CASSPGSTGGGNTEAFF. The CDR3 nucleotides read TGCGCCAGCAGCCCGGGGAGTACAGGGGGCGGGAACACTGAAGCTTTCTTT.

This clone was recorded once. V gene TRBV2 combines with J gene TRBJ1-6; TRBD1 matches 10 bases. From germline, CDR1 is SNHLY and CDR2 FYNNEI. This CDR3 comprises 16 residues. V lost 4 bases, J lost 8 bases, and 8 bases stayed unmatched. In nucleotides, the CDR3 is TGTGCCAGCAGTGTCCGACAGGGGGCTGGGTATTCACCCCTCCACTTT. It translates to CASSVRQGAGYSPLHF.

The chain carries TRBV5-1 and TRBJ1-6, with 10 bases lining up with TRBD1. V was pared by 4 bases and J by 7 bases, with 5 bases of the junction left unmatched. The CDR3 runs to 15 residues. CDR1 is SGHRS and CDR2 is YFSETQ in the germline V gene. The CDR3 DNA reads as TGCGCCAGCAGCCTATCGGGACAGGGGAATTCACCCCTCCACTTT. It translates to CASSLSGQGNSPLHF.

J is TRBJ2-7 and V is TRBV11-2, with a possible D match to TRBD1 (6 bases). The germline V and J ends were trimmed by 5 bases and 3 bases, with 17 bases remaining between them. Germline lookup yields CDR1 SGHAT and CDR2 FQNNGV. The CDR3 has 15 amino acids. The CDR3 DNA is TGTGCCAGCAGCCCGTTCGCGGCAGGGGACTACGAGCAGTACTTC. This codes for CASSPFAAGDYEQYF.

In regard to this clone: This same CDR3 is encoded by further DNA sequences in the sample. The rearrangement links TRBV18 to TRBJ1-1; 7 nucleotides agree with TRBD1. Per germline, CDR1 KGHSH and CDR2 LQKENI. The CDR3 has 15 residues. After removal of 0 bases from V and 5 bases from J, the junction contained 6 bases not matched to a gene. CDR3: CASSPPDRVGTEAFF. The CDR3 DNA is TGTGCCAGCTCACCACCCGACAGGGTTGGGACTGAAGCTTTCTTT.

This clone was observed once. The chain employs TRBV18 and TRBJ1-2; 10 positions match TRBD1. CDR1 and CDR2 (germline): KGHSH, LQKENI. The junction had 2 bases not matched to a gene; V was cut back by 0 bases and J by 7 bases. The CDR3 spans 14 residues. CDR3 residues: CASSPPGTGVGYTF. In nucleotides, the CDR3 is TGTGCCAGCTCACCACCCGGGACAGGGGTTGGCTACACCTTC.

The V gene is TRBV5-1, the J gene TRBJ1-6; 8 bases map to TRBD1. J lost 7 bases, V lost 5 bases, and 14 bases had no gene match. The germline gives CDR1 SGHRS, CDR2 YFSETQ. The CDR3 contains 17 residues. The CDR3 bases are TGCGCCAGCAGACCCGGGACAGGCTTTCTTTTAAATTCACCCCTCCACTTT. This gives the protein CASRPGTGFLLNSPLHF. The full variable domain, completed using reference TRBV5-1 and TRBJ1-6, is KAGVTQTPRYLIKTRGQQVTLSCSPISGHRSVSWYQQTPGQGLQFLFEYFSETQRNKGNFPGRFSGRQFSNSRSEMNVSTLELGDSALYLCASRPGTGFLLNSPLHFGNGTRLTVT.

This clone appeared once. The genes are TRBV5-1 and TRBJ2-5; tentatively, D is TRBD2 (5 bases). The CDR3 runs to 15 residues. Germline V gene sequence: CDR1 SGHRS, CDR2 YFSETQ. V was pared by 4 bases and J by 6 bases, with 19 bases between. CDR3 nucleotide sequence: TGCGCCAGCAGCCCGGACTCCAGCTCGACCAAGACCCAGTACTTC. This codes for CASSPDSSSTKTQYF. Together with reference TRBV5-1 and TRBJ2-5, the CDR3 gives the full variable domain: KAGVTQTPRYLIKTRGQQVTLSCSPISGHRSVSWYQQTPGQGLQFLFEYFSETQRNKGNFPGRFSGRQFSNSRSEMNVSTLELGDSALYLCASSPDSSSTKTQYFGPGTRLLVL.